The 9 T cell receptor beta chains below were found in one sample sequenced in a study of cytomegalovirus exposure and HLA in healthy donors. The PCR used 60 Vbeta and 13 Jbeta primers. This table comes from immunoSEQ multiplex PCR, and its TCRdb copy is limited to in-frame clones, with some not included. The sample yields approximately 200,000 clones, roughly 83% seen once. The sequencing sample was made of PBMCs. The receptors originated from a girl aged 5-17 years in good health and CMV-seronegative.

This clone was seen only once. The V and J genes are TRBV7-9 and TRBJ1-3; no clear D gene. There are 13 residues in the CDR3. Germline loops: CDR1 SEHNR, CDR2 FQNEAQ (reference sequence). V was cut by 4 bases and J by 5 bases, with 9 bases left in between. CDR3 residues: CASSSRVRNTIYF. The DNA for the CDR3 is TGTGCCAGCAGCTCGAGGGTGAGAAACACCATATATTTT. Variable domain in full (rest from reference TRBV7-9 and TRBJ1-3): DTGVSQNPRHKITKRGQNVTFRCDPISEHNRLYWYRQTLGQGPEFLTYFQNEAQLEKSRLLSDRFSAERPKGSFSTLEIQRTEQGDSAMYLCASSSRVRNTIYFGEGSWLTVV.

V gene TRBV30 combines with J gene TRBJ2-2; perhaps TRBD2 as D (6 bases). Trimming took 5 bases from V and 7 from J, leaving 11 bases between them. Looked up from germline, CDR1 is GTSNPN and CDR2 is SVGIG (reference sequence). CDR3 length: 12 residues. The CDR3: CAWGDGGGELFF. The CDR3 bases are TGTGCCTGGGGGGACGGGGGCGGGGAGCTGTTTTTT.

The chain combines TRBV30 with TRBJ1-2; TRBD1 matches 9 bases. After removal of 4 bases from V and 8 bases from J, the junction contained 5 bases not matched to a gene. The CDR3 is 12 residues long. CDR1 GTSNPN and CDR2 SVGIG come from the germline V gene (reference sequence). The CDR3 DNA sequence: TGTGCCTGGAAACAGGGGGCGGAAGGCTACACCTTC. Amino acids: CAWKQGAEGYTF.

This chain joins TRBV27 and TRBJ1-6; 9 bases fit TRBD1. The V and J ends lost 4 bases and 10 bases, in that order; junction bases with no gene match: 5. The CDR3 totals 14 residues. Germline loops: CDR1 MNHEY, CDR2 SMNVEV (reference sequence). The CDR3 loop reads CASSSGQGGSPLHF. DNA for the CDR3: TGTGCCAGCAGTTCGGGACAGGGAGGCTCACCCCTCCACTTT.

The DNA of the CDR3 is TGTGCCAGCAGCACACTAGCGGGAGACGTCCAAGAGACCCAGTACTTC. Amino acid sequence: CASSTLAGDVQETQYF. V usage is TRBV9 and J usage is TRBJ2-5, with 11 nucleotides matching TRBD2. This CDR3 is built from 16 residues. From germline, CDR1 is SGDLS and CDR2 YYNGEE. Trimming cost V 4 bases and J 1 base; bases outside gene matches: 6.

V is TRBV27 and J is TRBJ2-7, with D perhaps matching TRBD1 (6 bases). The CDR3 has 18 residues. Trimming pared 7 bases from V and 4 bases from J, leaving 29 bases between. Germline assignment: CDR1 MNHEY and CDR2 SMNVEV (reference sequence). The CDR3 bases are TGTGCCAGCACCCCGTTCGTTGTCAGGGGCCGTGATTTTTACGAGCAGTACTTC. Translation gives CASTPFVVRGRDFYEQYF.

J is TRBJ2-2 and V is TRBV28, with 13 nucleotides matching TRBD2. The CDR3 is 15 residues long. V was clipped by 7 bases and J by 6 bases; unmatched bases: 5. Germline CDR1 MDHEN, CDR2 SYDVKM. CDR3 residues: CASTTSGRAAGELFF. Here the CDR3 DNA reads TGTGCCAGCACCACTAGCGGGAGGGCCGCCGGGGAGCTGTTTTTT.

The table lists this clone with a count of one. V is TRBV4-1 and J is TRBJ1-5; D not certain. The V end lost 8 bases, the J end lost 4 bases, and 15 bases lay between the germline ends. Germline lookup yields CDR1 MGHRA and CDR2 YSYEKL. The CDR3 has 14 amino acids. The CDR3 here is CASHTVFGNQPQHF. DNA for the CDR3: TGCGCCAGCCATACAGTCTTTGGAAATCAGCCCCAGCATTTT.

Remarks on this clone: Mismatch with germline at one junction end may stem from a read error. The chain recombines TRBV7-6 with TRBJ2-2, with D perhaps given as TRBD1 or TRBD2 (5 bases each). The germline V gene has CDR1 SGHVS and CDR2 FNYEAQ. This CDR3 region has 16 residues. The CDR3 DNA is TGTGCCAGCAGCCTAGCATCAACAGGGAACACCGGGGAGCTGTTTTTT. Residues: CASSLASTGNTGELFF.